This T cell receptor beta chain was observed in a study of cytomegalovirus exposure and HLA in healthy donors. This clone has only a few counts. The PCR employed 60 Vbeta primers together with 13 Jbeta primers. The method was immunoSEQ multiplex PCR; TCRdb's version includes in-frame clones alone and lacks a portion of them. The table includes over 150,000 clones, roughly 83% detected once. This receptor was identified in a man aged 30 to 39 in good health and CMV-seropositive. Sequencing input: PBMCs.

The CDR3 DNA reads as TGTGCCAGCAGCTCCTTTAACAATCAGCCCCAGCATTTT. Encoded protein: CASSSFNNQPQHF. The chain carries TRBV7-3 and TRBJ1-5; no definite D call. Looked up from germline, CDR1 is SGHTA and CDR2 is FQGTGA. V was cut by 4 bases and J by 3 bases, with 7 bases left in between. The CDR3 is 13 residues long.